This T cell receptor beta chain was retrieved from a study of blood T cell repertoires in COVID-19. The data were produced by immunoSEQ multiplex PCR, yet TCRdb's version contains in-frame clones alone and is incomplete. In the table there are 95,000 to 150,000 clones, 65% to 85% of which are singletons. J gave up 0 bases and V 3 bases, and 7 bases lay outside the gene matches. Germline V gene data show CDR1 as LGHNA and CDR2 as YNFKEQ. The CDR3 loop spans 19 amino acids. V gene TRBV4-2 combines with J gene TRBJ2-1; 14 nucleotides match TRBD2. The sequence came from a young woman who had recovered from COVID-19. Sequenced material: PBMCs or T cells enriched from blood (not recorded which). The CDR3 nucleotides read TGTGCCAGCAGCCACGGACTAGCGGGAGGTTTAAGCTCCTACAATGAGCAGTTCTTC. It specifies CASSHGLAGGLSSYNEQFF.